This entry features one T cell receptor beta chain sequence. Followed longitudinally, the Seattle patients had been enrolled during active infection. The data originate from a study of blood T cell repertoires in COVID-19. For the study at large: T cells, B-cell-depleted T cells, or PBMCs provided the cDNA or gDNA that served as material.

Data came from immunoSEQ multiplex PCR; TCRdb stores just in-frame clones and leaves some out. The data hold 250,000 to 350,000 clones, with roughly 90% observed a single time. The CDR3 is made up of 12 amino acids. Germline values: CDR1 SNHLY, CDR2 FYNNEI. V lost 7 bases and J 2 bases, leaving 8 bases between the germline ends. The chain links TRBV2 to TRBJ1-1; D unclear. The sequence derives from a woman between 65 and 79 years old with COVID-19, enrolled during active disease. The source material was peripheral blood. As DNA, the CDR3 is TGTGCCAGCAAAACTGATAACACTGAAGCTTTCTTT. Its translation is CASKTDNTEAFF. The full variable domain, in which reference TRBV2 and TRBJ1-1 provide the parts outside the CDR3, is EPEVTQTPSHQVTQMGQEVILRCVPISNHLYFYWYRQILGQKVEFLVSFYNNEISEKSEIFDDQFSVERPDGSNFTLKIRSTKLEDSAMYFCASKTDNTEAFFGQGTRLTVV.